Here is one T cell receptor (beta chain) with its context. This clone was found many times. What antigen it recognizes has not been identified. The DNA ends 3 residues before the CDR3 does, and the rest of the CDR3 is filled in from the germline J gene. The sample comes from a study of T cell clonality in common variable immunodeficiency (dated by TCRdb to 2014 to 2015). CVID samples and control samples contributed equivalent amounts of genomic DNA as sequencing input. For every sample, a 60 bp segment covering the rearranged TCRbeta CDR3 region was amplified and then sequenced. The immunoSEQ assay, a bias-corrected multiplex PCR with high-throughput sequencing, was employed for TCRbeta amplification. On the study's bioinformatics: Each unique nucleotide sequence was treated as a clone and annotated with V, D and J genes, copy number and frequency. Sequences were labeled productive if in frame, and non-productive if out of frame or containing stop codons. As previously described, clonality was calculated on the basis of Shannon's entropy. The predicted amino acid sequences of productive clones were used to derive mean CDR3 Kyte-Doolittle hydropathy. Hierarchical clustering of scaled V gene usage was performed with the R hclust function using Manhattan distance and complete linkage. Sharing of clones by CDR3 amino acid sequence was evaluated by resampling 12 repertoires per group over 100 rounds. The repertoires were searched for around 65 published EBV-specific and 245 published CMV-specific TCRbeta sequences. Analysis left out a couple of CVID samples that produced under 10,000 sequences, so a few dozen CVID repertoires remained. Entries here come from immuneACCESS through TCRdb and include only in-frame sequences with V and J called. Some clones fail to appear in such tables; in the studies checked, an unresolved V gene covers under half of the shortfall, and the cause of the remainder is unknown. From that table come the V and J calls and clone size; the DNA was used to work out D and trimming. In this sample the table shows 35,000 or so clones, and no singletons are among them. The ten largest clones represent 6% to 6.5% of the sample.

Unmatched junction bases come to 13, with V trimmed by 6 bases and J by 7 bases. The germline V gene encodes CDR1 SNHLY and CDR2 FYNNEI. Counted from cysteine to phenylalanine, this CDR3 has 15 amino acids. Part of the CDR3 DNA is given, 36 bases translated from base 1. Standard criteria, namely reduction of serum IgG, IgA and/or IgM below the normal range together with specific antibody deficiency, were applied for the diagnosis of CVID. There were about 42 subjects in the CVID group (about 15 female and 30 or so male), ranging in age from 9 to 64 years, with a mean age of 40. Most CVID patients and most healthy controls were of Caucasian heritage. At the time of study participation, every CVID subject had been on replacement immunoglobulin therapy for at least one year. When blood was collected, none of the CVID subjects were ill or on immunomodulatory or immunosuppressive medication. Heparinized peripheral whole blood samples of roughly 5 to 8 ml were obtained from each donor. Genomic DNA from adults with common variable immune deficiency (CVID) and from healthy adult controls was the source for sequencing TCRbeta CDR3 repertoires. Diluted blood was subjected to density centrifugation over Hypaque 1077 or Ficoll-Paque for isolation of peripheral blood mononuclear cells. Genomic DNA was obtained from unsorted mononuclear cells through either Qiagen column purification or a centrifugation-based method.

Study-level results and caveats: Correlations of repertoire features with clinical complications were constrained by heterogeneity among patients within the CVID cohort. CVID subjects shared fewer TCRbeta clones with each other than healthy controls did (p < 0.0001). Reportedly, TCRbeta sequences from CVID had fewer deletions and N-nucleotide insertions, and highly modified clones with 13 or more V deletions were absent from CVID. According to the authors, figuring out what caused the increased clonality in CVID would require sequencing the repertoires of T cell subpopulations. Even though DNA input was equal, the average per sample came to approximately 74,000 unique sequences for controls compared with roughly 30,000 for CVID samples. Compared with healthy controls, CVID subjects showed increased TCRbeta clonality (t-test p = 0.018), a feature most characteristic of about a third of subjects.

The sequence joins TRBV2 to TRBJ2-5; TRBD1 fits 8 bases in the junction. The receptor's source is a human donor with common variable immunodeficiency. The specimen sequenced was peripheral blood mononuclear cells. The CDR3 reads CASRLEPGQVPTQYF. The sequenced CDR3 bases are TGTGCCAGCAGACTCGAACCGGGACAGGTGCCGACC.